The rows below give T cell receptor beta chains drawn from one sample of a study of monozygotic twins with inflammatory bowel disease. TCRdb reprocessed the 5' RACE reads and stores each CDR3 protein as one record, lacking DNA. Here the sample table reports some 160,000 distinct CDR3 sequences. The sequencing input was blood. Every receptor here comes from a human donor with ulcerative colitis or Crohn's disease, or a healthy co-twin of an affected twin (not recorded which). The CDR3 runs from the conserved cysteine through the conserved F or W. The order of the fields is V gene, J gene, CDR3 protein.

TRBV7-3	TRBJ1-1	CASSLAGLDTEAFF
TRBV20-1	TRBJ1-2	CSAWIGISPYGYTF
TRBV5-1	TRBJ2-3	CASSLAMADTQYF
TRBV20-1	TRBJ2-2	CSAREIQGTGELFF
TRBV7-9	TRBJ1-1	CASSLDREGTEAFF
TRBV5-1	TRBJ1-1	CASSLLQGRNTEAFF
TRBV5-4	TRBJ1-4	CASSFGQTGEKLFF
TRBV11-2	TRBJ1-6	CASSLEGIKGLSPLHF
TRBV5-1	TRBJ1-6	CASSDRTGSMDSPLHF
TRBV6-2/TRBV6-3	TRBJ1-5	CASSFHSLGHSNQPQHF
TRBV10-3	TRBJ1-2	CAISESGANYGYTF
TRBV20-1	TRBJ2-2	CSARSSREDYTGELFF
TRBV5-5	TRBJ1-1	CASSLQWVGTEAFF
TRBV9	TRBJ2-1	CASSVAGAGPNEQFF
TRBV20-1	TRBJ2-5	CSARAGTKQETQYF
TRBV5-1	TRBJ2-1	CASSFSGSGGEQFF
TRBV3-1	TRBJ2-7	CASSQEPSGLSYEQYF
TRBV9	TRBJ1-2	CASSVDTYYGYTF
TRBV5-1	TRBJ1-5	CASRVNGAAQPQHF
TRBV5-1	TRBJ2-7	CASSLRTGVVYEQYF
TRBV7-2	TRBJ2-3	CASSLRASGTTDTQYF
TRBV29-1	TRBJ2-3	CSVGGGSTDMQYF
TRBV6-2/TRBV6-3	TRBJ2-5	CASSHRTGQVEKTQYF
TRBV6-2/TRBV6-3	TRBJ1-1	CVSSYSGNTEAFF
TRBV11-2	TRBJ2-1	CASSLASVNEQFF
TRBV5-1	TRBJ1-5	CASSLGTSNQPQHF
TRBV21-1	TRBJ2-5	CASSKALILSRGRETQYF
TRBV7-2	TRBJ1-5	CASSRTGGGQPQHF
TRBV5-4	TRBJ2-1	CASILDYEQFF
TRBV5-1	TRBJ2-5	CASSFRAEETQYF
TRBV20-1	TRBJ1-2	CSAKRDRVNYGYTF
TRBV27	TRBJ2-3	CASSLRGGEDTQYF
TRBV5-1	TRBJ2-5	CASSLDRAKTQYF
TRBV4-3	TRBJ2-1	CASSQVHGGSYNEQFF
TRBV29-1	TRBJ1-2	CSAEQGRYGYTF
TRBV27	TRBJ1-1	CASSLGGRHTEAFF
TRBV20-1	TRBJ2-6	CSAYTGRDNVLTF
TRBV5-5	TRBJ1-1	CASSLEQQFEAFF
TRBV4-3	TRBJ2-3	CASSQDSRGPTDTQYF
TRBV7-3	TRBJ1-6	CASSLFVPIWAGGLSDSPLHF
TRBV27	TRBJ1-2	CASSLRQGYNYGYTF
TRBV12-3/TRBV12-4	TRBJ1-1	CASSLGRGNTEAFF
TRBV18	TRBJ1-5	CASSPAGGDQPQHF
TRBV6-6	TRBJ2-1	CASNKTGVAEQFF